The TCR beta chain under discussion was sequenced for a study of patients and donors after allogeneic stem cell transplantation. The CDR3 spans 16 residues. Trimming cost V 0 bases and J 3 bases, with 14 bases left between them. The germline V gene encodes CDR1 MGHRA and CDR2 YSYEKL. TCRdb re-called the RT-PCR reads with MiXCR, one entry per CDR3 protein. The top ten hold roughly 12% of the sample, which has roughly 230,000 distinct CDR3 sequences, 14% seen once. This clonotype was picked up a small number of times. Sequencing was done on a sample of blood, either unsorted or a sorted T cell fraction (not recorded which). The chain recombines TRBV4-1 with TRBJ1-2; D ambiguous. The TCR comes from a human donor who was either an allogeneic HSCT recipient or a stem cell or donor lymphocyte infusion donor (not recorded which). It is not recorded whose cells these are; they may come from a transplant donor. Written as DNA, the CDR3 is TGCGCCAGCAGCCAAGAAGGCGGAGGGAGAGACTATGGCTACACCTTC. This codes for CASSQEGGGRDYGYTF.